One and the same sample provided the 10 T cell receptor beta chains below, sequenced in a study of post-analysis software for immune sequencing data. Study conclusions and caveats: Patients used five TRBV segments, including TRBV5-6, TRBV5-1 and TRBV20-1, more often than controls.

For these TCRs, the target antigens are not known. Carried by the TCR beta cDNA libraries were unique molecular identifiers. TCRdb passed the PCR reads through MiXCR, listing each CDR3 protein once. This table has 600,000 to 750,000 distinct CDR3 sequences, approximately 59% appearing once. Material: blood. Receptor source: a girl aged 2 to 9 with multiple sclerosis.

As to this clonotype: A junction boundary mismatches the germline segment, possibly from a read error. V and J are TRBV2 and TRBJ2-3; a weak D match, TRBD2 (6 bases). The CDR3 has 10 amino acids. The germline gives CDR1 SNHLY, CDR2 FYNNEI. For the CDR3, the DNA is TGCGCTCGGGAGTCCGGGGTGCAGTATTTT. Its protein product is CARESGVQYF.

The CDR3 loop reads CASSLVGNAQYF. The CDR3 DNA reads as TGTGCCAGCAGCTTAGTAGGCAATGCGCAGTATTTT. The J gene is TRBJ2-3, the V gene TRBV7-9, with D hard to call. The CDR3 sequence is 12 residues long. V gave up 1 base and J gave up 10 bases, with 9 bases separating them. Looked up from germline, CDR1 is SEHNR and CDR2 is FQNEAQ (reference sequence).

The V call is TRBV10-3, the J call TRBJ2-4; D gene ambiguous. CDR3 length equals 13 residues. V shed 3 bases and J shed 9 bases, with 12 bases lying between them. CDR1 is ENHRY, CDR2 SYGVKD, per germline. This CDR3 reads CAISESDMPIQYF. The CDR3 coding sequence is TGTGCCATCAGTGAATCCGACATGCCCATTCAGTACTTC.

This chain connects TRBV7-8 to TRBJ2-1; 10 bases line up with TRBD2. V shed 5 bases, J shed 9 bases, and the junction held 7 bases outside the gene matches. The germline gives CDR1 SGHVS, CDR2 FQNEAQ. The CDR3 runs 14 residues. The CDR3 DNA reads TGTGCCAGCAGCGGAGCGGGAGGGCCTAGTGAGCAGTTCTTC. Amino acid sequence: CASSGAGGPSEQFF. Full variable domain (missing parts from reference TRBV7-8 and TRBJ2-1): GAGVSQSPRYKVAKRGQDVALRCDPISGHVSLFWYQQALGQGPEFLTYFQNEAQLDKSGLPSDRFFAERPEGSVSTLKIQRTQQEDSAVYLCASSGAGGPSEQFFGPGTRLTVL.

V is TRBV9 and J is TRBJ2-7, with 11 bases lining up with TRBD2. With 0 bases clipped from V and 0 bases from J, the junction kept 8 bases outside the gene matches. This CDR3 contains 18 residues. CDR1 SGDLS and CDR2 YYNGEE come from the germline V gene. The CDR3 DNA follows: TGTGCCAGCAGCGTAGGGTCGGGACTAGCGGAAATCTCCTACGAGCAGTACTTC. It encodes CASSVGSGLAEISYEQYF.

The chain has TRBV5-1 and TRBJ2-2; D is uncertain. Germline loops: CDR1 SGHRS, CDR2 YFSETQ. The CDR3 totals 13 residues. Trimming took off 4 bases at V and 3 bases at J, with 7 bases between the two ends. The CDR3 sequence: CASSGRYTGELFF. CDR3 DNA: TGCGCCAGCAGCGGCAGGTACACCGGGGAGCTGTTTTTT.

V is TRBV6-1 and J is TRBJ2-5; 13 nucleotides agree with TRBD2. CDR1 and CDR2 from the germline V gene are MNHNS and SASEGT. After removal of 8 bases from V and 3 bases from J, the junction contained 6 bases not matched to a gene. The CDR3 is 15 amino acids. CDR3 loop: CASRTGTSGKETQYF. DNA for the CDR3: TGTGCCAGCCGAACCGGGACTAGCGGGAAAGAGACCCAGTACTTC.

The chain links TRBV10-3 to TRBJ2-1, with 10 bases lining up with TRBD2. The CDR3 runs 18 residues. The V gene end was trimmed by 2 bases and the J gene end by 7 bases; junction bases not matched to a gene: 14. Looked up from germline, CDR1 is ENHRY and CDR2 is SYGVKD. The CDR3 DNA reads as TGTGCCATCAGTGAGCCCGGGGGGGGTAGCGGGAGGAAAAATGAGCAGTTCTTC. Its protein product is CAISEPGGGSGRKNEQFF.

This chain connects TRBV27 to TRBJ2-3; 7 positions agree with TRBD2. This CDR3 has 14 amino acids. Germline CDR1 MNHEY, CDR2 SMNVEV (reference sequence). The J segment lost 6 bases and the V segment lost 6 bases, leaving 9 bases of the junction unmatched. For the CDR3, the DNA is TGTGCCAGCAGACCCAGCGGGGCCGGGGATACGCAGTATTTT. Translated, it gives CASRPSGAGDTQYF.

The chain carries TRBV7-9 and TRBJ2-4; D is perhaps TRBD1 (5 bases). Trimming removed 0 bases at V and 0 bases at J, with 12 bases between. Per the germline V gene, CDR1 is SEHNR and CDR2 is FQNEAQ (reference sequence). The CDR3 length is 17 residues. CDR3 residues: CASSLAGPGLAKNIQYF. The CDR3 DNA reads TGTGCCAGCAGCTTAGCCGGCCCAGGGTTAGCCAAAAACATTCAGTACTTC. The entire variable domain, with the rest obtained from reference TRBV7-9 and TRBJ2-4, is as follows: DTGVSQNPRHKITKRGQNVTFRCDPISEHNRLYWYRQTLGQGPEFLTYFQNEAQLEKSRLLSDRFSAERPKGSFSTLEIQRTEQGDSAMYLCASSLAGPGLAKNIQYFGAGTRLSVL.